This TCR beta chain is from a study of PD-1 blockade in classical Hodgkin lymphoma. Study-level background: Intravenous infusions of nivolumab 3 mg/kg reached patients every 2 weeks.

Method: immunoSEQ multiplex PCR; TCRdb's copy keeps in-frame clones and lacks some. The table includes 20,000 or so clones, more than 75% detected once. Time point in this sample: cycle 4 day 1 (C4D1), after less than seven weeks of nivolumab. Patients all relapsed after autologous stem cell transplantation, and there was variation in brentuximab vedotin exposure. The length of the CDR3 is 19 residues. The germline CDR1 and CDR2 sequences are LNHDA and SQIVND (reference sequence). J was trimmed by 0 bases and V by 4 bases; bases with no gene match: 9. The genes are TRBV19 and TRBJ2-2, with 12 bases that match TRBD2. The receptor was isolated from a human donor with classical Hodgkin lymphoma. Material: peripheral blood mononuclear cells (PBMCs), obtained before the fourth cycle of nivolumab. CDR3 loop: CASSTTSGRLRTNTGELFF. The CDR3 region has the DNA TGTGCCAGTAGTACAACTAGCGGGAGGCTCCGCACGAACACCGGGGAGCTGTTTTTT.